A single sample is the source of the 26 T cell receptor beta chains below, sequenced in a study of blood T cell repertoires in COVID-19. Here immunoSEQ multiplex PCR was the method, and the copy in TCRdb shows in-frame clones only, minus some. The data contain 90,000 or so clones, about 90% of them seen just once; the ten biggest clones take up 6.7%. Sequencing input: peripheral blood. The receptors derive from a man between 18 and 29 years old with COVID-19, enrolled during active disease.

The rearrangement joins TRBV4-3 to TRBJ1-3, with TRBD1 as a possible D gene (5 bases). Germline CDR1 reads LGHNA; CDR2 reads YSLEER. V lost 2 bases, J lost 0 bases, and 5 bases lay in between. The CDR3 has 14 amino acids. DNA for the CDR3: TGCGCCAGCAGCCAAACAGGCTCTGGAAACACCATATATTTT. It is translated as CASSQTGSGNTIYF.

The CDR3 sequence: CASSPRRLAGGLNEQYF. In DNA, the CDR3 is TGTGCCAGCAGCCCGCGGAGACTAGCGGGAGGTTTAAACGAGCAGTACTTC. The rearrangement joins TRBV7-2 to TRBJ2-7; 13 nucleotides align to TRBD2. CDR1 SGHTA and CDR2 FQGNSA come from the germline V gene. The CDR3 is made up of 17 amino acids. Trimming at V came to 5 bases and at J to 5 bases, leaving 12 bases not matched to a gene.

CDR3 coding DNA: TGTGCCAGCAGCAGGGGACAGATTAGCAATCAGCCCCAGCATTTT. It is translated as CASSRGQISNQPQHF. J is TRBJ1-5 and V is TRBV5-8, with TRBD1 matching over 7 bases. Trimming took 4 bases from V and 0 from J; bases not matched to a gene: 4. The CDR3 consists of 15 residues. Looked up from germline, CDR1 is SGHTS and CDR2 is YDEGEE. Full variable domain (rest looked up from reference TRBV5-8 and TRBJ1-5): EAGVTQSPTHLIKTRGQQATLRCSPISGHTSVYWYQQALGLGLQFLLWYDEGEERNRGNFPPRFSGRQFPNYSSELNVNALELEDSALYLCASSRGQISNQPQHFGDGTRLSIL.

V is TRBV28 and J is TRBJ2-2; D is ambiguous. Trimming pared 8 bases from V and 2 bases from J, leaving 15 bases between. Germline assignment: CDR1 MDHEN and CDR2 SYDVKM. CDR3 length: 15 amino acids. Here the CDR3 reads CASQKHTPNTGELFF. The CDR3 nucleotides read TGTGCCAGCCAGAAACACACGCCTAACACCGGGGAGCTGTTTTTT. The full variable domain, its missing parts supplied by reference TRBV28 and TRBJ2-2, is DVKVTQSSRYLVKRTGEKVFLECVQDMDHENMFWYRQDPGLGLRLIYFSYDVKMKEKGDIPEGYSVSREKKERFSLILESASTNQTSMYLCASQKHTPNTGELFFGEGSRLTVL.

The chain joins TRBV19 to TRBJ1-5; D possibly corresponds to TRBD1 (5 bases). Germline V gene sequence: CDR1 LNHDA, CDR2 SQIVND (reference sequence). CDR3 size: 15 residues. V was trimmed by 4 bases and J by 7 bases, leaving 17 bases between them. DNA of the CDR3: TGTGCCAGTAGTACCAAATACCAGGGAGGACAGCCCCAGCATTTT. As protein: CASSTKYQGGQPQHF.

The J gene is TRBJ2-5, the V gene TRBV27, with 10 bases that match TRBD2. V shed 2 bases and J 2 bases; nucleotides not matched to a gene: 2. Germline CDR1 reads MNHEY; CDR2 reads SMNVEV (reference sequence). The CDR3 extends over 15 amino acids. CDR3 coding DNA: TGTGCCAGCAGTTTAGGGACTAGCGATCAAGAGACCCAGTACTTC. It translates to CASSLGTSDQETQYF.

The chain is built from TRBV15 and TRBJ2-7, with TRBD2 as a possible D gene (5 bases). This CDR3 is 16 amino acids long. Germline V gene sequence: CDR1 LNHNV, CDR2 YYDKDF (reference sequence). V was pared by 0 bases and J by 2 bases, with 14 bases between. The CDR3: CATSRDLPPRAYEQYF. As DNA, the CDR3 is TGTGCCACCAGCAGAGATCTCCCGCCGAGGGCCTACGAGCAGTACTTC.

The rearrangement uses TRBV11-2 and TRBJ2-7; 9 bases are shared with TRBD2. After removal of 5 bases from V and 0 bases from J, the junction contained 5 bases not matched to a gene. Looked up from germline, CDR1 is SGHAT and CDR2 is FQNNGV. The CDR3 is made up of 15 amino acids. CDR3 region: CASSLSGRSSYEQYF. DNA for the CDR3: TGTGCCAGCAGCCTCAGCGGGAGGAGCTCCTACGAGCAGTACTTC.

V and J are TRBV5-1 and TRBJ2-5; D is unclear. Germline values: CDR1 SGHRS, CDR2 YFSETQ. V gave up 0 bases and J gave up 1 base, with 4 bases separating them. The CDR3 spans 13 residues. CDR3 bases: TGCGCCAGCAGCTTGGAACTCCAAGAGACCCAGTACTTC. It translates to CASSLELQETQYF.

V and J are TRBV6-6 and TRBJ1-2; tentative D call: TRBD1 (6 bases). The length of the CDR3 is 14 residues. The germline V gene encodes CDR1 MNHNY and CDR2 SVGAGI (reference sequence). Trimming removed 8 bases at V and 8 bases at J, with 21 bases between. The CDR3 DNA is TGTGCCAGCTCTTTGCAGGGGCGGGCCTCGGGCTACACCTTC. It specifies CASSLQGRASGYTF.

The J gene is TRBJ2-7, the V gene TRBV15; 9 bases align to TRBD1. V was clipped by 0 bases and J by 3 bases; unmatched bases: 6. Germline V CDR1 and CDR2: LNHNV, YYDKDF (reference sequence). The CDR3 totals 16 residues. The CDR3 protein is CATSRDFMDRGYEQYF. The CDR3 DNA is TGTGCCACCAGCAGAGACTTCATGGACAGGGGCTACGAGCAGTACTTC.

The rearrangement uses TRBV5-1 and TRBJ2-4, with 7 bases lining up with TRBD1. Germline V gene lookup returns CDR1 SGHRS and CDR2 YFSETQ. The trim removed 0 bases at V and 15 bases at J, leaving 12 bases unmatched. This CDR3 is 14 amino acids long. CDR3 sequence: CASSLAGGGQTLYF. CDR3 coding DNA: TGCGCCAGCAGCTTGGCCGGTGGGGGACAGACTTTGTACTTC.

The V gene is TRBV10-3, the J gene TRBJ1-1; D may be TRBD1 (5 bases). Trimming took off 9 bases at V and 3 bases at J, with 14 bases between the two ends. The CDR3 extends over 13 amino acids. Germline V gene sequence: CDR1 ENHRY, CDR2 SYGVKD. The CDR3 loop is CAIGEGSHTEAFF. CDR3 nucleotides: TGTGCCATTGGGGAGGGGTCGCACACTGAAGCTTTCTTT.

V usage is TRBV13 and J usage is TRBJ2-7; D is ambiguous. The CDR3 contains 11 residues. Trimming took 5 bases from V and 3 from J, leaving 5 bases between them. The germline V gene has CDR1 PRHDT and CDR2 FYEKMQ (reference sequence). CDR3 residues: CASSINYEQYF. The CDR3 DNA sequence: TGTGCCAGCAGCATAAACTACGAGCAGTACTTC.

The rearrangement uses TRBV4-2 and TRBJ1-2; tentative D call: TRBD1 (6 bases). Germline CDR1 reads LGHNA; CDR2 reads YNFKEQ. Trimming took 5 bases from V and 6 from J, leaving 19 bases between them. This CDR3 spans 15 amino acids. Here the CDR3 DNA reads TGTGCCAGCAGCTCCCCTGAGGGGGTTGGGAATGGCTACACCTTC. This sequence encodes CASSSPEGVGNGYTF.

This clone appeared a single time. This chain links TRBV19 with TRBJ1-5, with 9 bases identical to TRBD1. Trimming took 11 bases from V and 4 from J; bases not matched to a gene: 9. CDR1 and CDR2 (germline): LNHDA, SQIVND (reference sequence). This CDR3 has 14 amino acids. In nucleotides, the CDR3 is TGTGCCGCAAGAGGACAGGGGATGAATCAGCCCCAGCATTTT. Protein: CAARGQGMNQPQHF.

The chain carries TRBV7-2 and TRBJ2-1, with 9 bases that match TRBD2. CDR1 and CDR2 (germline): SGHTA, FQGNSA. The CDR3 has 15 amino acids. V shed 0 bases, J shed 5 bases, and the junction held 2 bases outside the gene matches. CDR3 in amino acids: CASSLAGLADNEQFF. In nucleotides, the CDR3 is TGTGCCAGCAGCTTAGCGGGACTAGCTGACAATGAGCAGTTCTTC.

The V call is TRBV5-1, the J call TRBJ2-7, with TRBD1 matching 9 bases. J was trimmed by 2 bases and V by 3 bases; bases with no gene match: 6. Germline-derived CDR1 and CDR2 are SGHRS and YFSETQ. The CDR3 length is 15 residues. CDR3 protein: CASSWTGAGPYEQYF. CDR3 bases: TGCGCCAGCAGCTGGACAGGGGCGGGTCCCTACGAGCAGTACTTC.

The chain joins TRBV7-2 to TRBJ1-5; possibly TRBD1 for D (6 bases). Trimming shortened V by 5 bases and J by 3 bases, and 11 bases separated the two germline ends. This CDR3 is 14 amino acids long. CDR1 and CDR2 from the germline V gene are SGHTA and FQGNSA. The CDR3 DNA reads TGTGCCAGCAGCGCAGGACAGCCCAATCAGCCCCAGCATTTT. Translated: CASSAGQPNQPQHF.

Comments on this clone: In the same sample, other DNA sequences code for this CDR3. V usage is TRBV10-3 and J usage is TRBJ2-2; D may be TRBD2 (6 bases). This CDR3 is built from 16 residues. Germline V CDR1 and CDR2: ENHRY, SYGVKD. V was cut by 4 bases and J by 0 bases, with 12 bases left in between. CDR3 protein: CAISVGGTANTGELFF. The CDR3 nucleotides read TGTGCCATCAGTGTTGGGGGGACGGCGAACACCGGGGAGCTGTTTTTT.

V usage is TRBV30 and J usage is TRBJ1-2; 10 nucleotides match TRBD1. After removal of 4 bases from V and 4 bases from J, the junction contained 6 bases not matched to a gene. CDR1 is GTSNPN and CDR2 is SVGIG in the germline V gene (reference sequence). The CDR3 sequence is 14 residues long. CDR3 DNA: TGTGCCTGGACGAGGGACAGGGGAAGCTATGGCTACACCTTC. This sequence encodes CAWTRDRGSYGYTF.

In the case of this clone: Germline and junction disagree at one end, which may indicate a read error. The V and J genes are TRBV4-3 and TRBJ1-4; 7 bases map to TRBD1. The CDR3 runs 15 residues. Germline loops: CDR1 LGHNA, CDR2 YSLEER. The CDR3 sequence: CASSRGTVTNEKLLF. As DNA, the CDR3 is TGCGCCAGCAGCCGAGGGACAGTAACTAATGAAAAACTGCTTTTT.

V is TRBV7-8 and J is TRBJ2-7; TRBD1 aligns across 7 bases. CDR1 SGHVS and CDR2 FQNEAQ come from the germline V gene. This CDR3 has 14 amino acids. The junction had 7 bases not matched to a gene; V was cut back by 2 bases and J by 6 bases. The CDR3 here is CASSLRAGGREQYF. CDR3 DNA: TGTGCCAGCAGCTTAAGGGCAGGGGGTCGCGAGCAGTACTTC. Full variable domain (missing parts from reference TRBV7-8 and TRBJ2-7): GAGVSQSPRYKVAKRGQDVALRCDPISGHVSLFWYQQALGQGPEFLTYFQNEAQLDKSGLPSDRFFAERPEGSVSTLKIQRTQQEDSAVYLCASSLRAGGREQYFGPGTRLTVT.

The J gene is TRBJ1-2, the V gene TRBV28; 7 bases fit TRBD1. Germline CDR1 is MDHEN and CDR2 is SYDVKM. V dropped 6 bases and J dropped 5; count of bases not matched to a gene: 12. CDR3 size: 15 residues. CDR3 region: CASSLSPGTAYGYTF. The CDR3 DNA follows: TGTGCCAGCAGCCTGTCTCCCGGGACAGCTTATGGCTACACCTTC.

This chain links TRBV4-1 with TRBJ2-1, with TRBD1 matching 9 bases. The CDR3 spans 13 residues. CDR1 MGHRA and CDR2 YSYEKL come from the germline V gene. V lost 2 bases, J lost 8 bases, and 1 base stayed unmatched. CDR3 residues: CASSQRQGDEQFF. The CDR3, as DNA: TGCGCCAGCAGCCAAAGACAGGGGGATGAGCAGTTCTTC.

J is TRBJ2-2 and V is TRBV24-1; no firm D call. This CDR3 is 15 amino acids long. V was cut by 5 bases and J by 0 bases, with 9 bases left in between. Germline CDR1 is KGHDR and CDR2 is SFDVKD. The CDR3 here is CATSARRANTGELFF. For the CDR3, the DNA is TGTGCCACCAGTGCCCGTAGAGCGAACACCGGGGAGCTGTTTTTT.